One and the same sample provided the 8 T cell receptor beta chains below, sequenced in a study of breast tumors, draining lymph nodes, adjacent tissues. Using its own MiXCR run on the multiplex PCR reads, TCRdb lists one record per CDR3 protein. The table includes 85,000 to 120,000 distinct CDR3 sequences, about 29% detected once. Breast cancer patients provided tissue from their axillary draining lymph nodes. Source material: axillary lymph node tissue. The receptor set was obtained from a female donor with breast cancer. Some clones in this sample may be carry-over from other donors' samples.

This clonotype was counted at least ten times. The rearrangement uses TRBV5-5 and TRBJ2-5; tentatively, D is TRBD1 or TRBD2 (5 bases each). The V end was cut by 0 bases, the J end by 5 bases, with 14 bases between. Germline CDR1 reads SGHKS; CDR2 reads YYEKEE (reference sequence). This CDR3 has 15 amino acids. DNA for the CDR3: TGTGCCAGCAGCTTGGGTCAGCCTTGGGGGGAGACCCAGTACTTC. Translated, it gives CASSLGQPWGETQYF. Full variable domain (rest looked up from reference TRBV5-5 and TRBJ2-5): DAGVTQSPTHLIKTRGQQVTLRCSPISGHKSVSWYQQVLGQGPQFIFQYYEKEERGRGNFPDRFSARQFPNYSSELNVNALLLGDSALYLCASSLGQPWGETQYFGPGTRLLVL.

This clonotype showed up many times. The rearrangement joins TRBV12-3 or TRBV12-4 to TRBJ1-2; possibly TRBD1 for D (6 bases). This CDR3 spans 13 amino acids. V was clipped by 5 bases and J by 7 bases, with 14 bases between them. CDR3 sequence (DNA): TGTGCCAGCAGTAACTCAGGGGCGGGTGGCTACACCTTC. It encodes CASSNSGAGGYTF.

This clonotype was observed many times. The chain employs TRBV20-1 and TRBJ2-1; 10 bases map to TRBD2. This CDR3 is 15 amino acids long. V shed 2 bases and J 4 bases; nucleotides not matched to a gene: 5. Germline V gene lookup returns CDR1 DFQATT and CDR2 SNEGSKA (reference sequence). CDR3 DNA: TGCAGTGCTAGATCAACTAGCGGGGATTACAATGAGCAGTTCTTC. The encoded protein is CSARSTSGDYNEQFF.

This clonotype has a handful of counts. The genes are TRBV4-1 and TRBJ1-6, with D perhaps matching TRBD1 (5 bases). Germline CDR1 MGHRA, CDR2 YSYEKL. With 0 bases removed from V and 0 bases from J, the gap between germline ends came to 12 bases. The CDR3 sequence is 18 residues long. The CDR3 DNA reads as TGCGCCAGCAGCCAAGATTGGGCCGACAGCTCCTATAATTCACCCCTCCACTTT. It codes for CASSQDWADSSYNSPLHF.

This clonotype was detected many times. This CDR3 reads CASSDLTGENIQYF. The CDR3 coding sequence is TGTGCCAGCAGTGACCTAACAGGGGAAAACATTCAGTACTTC. The chain uses TRBV6-1 and TRBJ2-4; 7 bases are a match to TRBD1. The germline gives CDR1 MNHNS, CDR2 SASEGT. V was clipped by 3 bases and J by 5 bases; unmatched bases: 4. The CDR3 runs 14 residues.

This clonotype was recorded many times. The chain carries TRBV5-6 and TRBJ2-5, with 7 bases fitting TRBD2. V shed 4 bases and J 9 bases; nucleotides not matched to a gene: 3. Germline V lookup: CDR1 SGHDT, CDR2 YYEEEE. CDR3 length equals 11 residues. CDR3 coding DNA: TGTGCCAGCAGCCGTAGCGGGTCCCAGTACTTC. Its translation is CASSRSGSQYF.

This clonotype was recorded at least ten times. The rearrangement links TRBV6-1 to TRBJ2-5; TRBD2 matches at 8 bases. The junction had 5 bases not matched to a gene; V was cut back by 0 bases and J by 2 bases. CDR3 length equals 16 residues. Per germline, CDR1 MNHNS and CDR2 SASEGT. The CDR3 DNA reads TGTGCCAGCAGTGAAGCGGGTAGCGGGGCACAAGAGACCCAGTACTTC. Amino acid sequence: CASSEAGSGAQETQYF.

Many counts were recorded for this clonotype. This chain joins TRBV6-4 and TRBJ2-7; possibly TRBD1 or TRBD2 for D (5 bases each). The length of the CDR3 is 16 residues. The V and J ends lost 7 bases and 0 bases respectively, with 19 bases between them. Germline V lookup: CDR1 MRHNA, CDR2 SNTAGT. CDR3 sequence reads: CASTKLSRDVSYEQYF. The CDR3 region has the DNA TGTGCCAGCACTAAACTATCCCGGGACGTCTCCTACGAGCAGTACTTC.